This T cell receptor (beta chain) was recorded in a study of memory CD4+ T cells and cytomegalovirus serostatus. Sequencing was performed with immunoSEQ multiplex PCR; in TCRdb, only in-frame clones are kept and a portion is missing. The repertoire includes 50,000 to 60,000 clones, over 65% of them detected once, and roughly 0.6% sits in the top ten. The sort gate was single viable CD3+CD4+CD8-CD45RO+ cells for memory CD4+ T cells. The sequence was collected from an adult in good health and CMV-seronegative. Sequencing used memory CD4+ T cells from blood.

Here the CDR3 DNA reads TGTGCCAGCAGCCAGTGGGTGACAGTTCTAAACACTGAAGCTTTCTTT. Residues: CASSQWVTVLNTEAFF. The chain employs TRBV7-2 and TRBJ1-1; a weak D match, TRBD1 (5 bases). CDR1 and CDR2 (germline): SGHTA, FQGNSA. The CDR3 spans 16 residues. V lost 5 bases and J lost 2, with 18 bases in between.